Following are 29 T cell receptor beta chains from one sample sequenced in a study. This table comes from immunoSEQ multiplex PCR, and its TCRdb copy is limited to in-frame clones, with some not included. This table has about 50,000 clones, over 85% appearing once. Sequencing was performed on PBMCs. The receptor source for this set is a man aged 40-50 years with rheumatoid arthritis.

J is TRBJ2-3 and V is TRBV18, with D possibly being TRBD1 or TRBD2 (5 bases each). Deletions cut 3 bases from V and 4 bases from J, with 20 bases between. The CDR3 covers 17 residues. Looked up from germline, CDR1 is KGHSH and CDR2 is LQKENI. In nucleotides, the CDR3 is TGTGCCAGCTCACCCCAAAGGACGGGGCTTTCCGCAGATACGCAGTATTTT. Translation gives CASSPQRTGLSADTQYF.

J is TRBJ2-3 and V is TRBV3-1 (or the pseudogene TRBV3-2), with TRBD2 identical over 16 bases. The CDR3 totals 17 residues. Germline assignment: CDR1 LGHDT and CDR2 YNNKEL (reference sequence). V was clipped by 3 bases and J by 5 bases; unmatched bases: 5. CDR3 residues: CASSQGLAGGPKDTQYF. The CDR3 nucleotides read TGTGCCAGCAGCCAGGGACTAGCGGGAGGGCCAAAAGATACGCAGTATTTT.

The rearrangement joins TRBV19 to TRBJ1-4; tentative D call: TRBD1 (5 bases). The length of the CDR3 is 14 residues. V was trimmed by 1 base and J by 7 bases, leaving 10 bases between them. The germline CDR1 and CDR2 sequences are LNHDA and SQIVND (reference sequence). The CDR3 region is CASSIVSRAEKLFF. CDR3 DNA: TGTGCCAGTAGTATAGTAAGCAGGGCTGAAAAACTGTTTTTT.

This chain joins TRBV3-1 (or the pseudogene TRBV3-2) and TRBJ1-4; no clear D gene. Germline V gives CDR1 LGHDT, CDR2 YNNKEL (reference sequence). Trimming cost V 1 base and J 7 bases, with 4 bases left between them. The CDR3 is made up of 12 amino acids. CDR3 coding DNA: TGTGCCAGCAGCCAAGGAGGTGAAAAACTGTTTTTT. Its translation is CASSQGGEKLFF.

The gene calls are TRBV7-9 and TRBJ2-7; the D call may be TRBD1 or TRBD2 (5 bases each). With 7 bases removed from V and 2 bases from J, the gap between germline ends came to 18 bases. Per the germline V gene, CDR1 is SEHNR and CDR2 is FQNEAQ (reference sequence). This CDR3 is 15 amino acids long. DNA of the CDR3: TGTGCCAGCAATACCCTCCGGGACGGAACCTACGAGCAGTACTTC. It specifies CASNTLRDGTYEQYF.

The genes are TRBV11-2 and TRBJ2-7; TRBD1 aligns across 8 bases. Per the germline V gene, CDR1 is SGHAT and CDR2 is FQNNGV. Trimming at V came to 4 bases and at J to 0 bases, leaving 5 bases not matched to a gene. This CDR3 comprises 15 residues. The DNA for the CDR3 is TGTGCCAGCAGCTACGGGACAGGCGGCTCCTACGAGCAGTACTTC. It translates to CASSYGTGGSYEQYF.

The chain has TRBV19 and TRBJ2-4; 7 bases align to TRBD1. CDR3 length: 17 residues. Germline V CDR1 and CDR2: LNHDA, SQIVND (reference sequence). Trimming cost V 6 bases and J 0 bases; bases outside gene matches: 11. DNA of the CDR3: TGTGCCAGTAGCAAAACCGGGACAGTTGTAGCCAAAAACATTCAGTACTTC. It translates to CASSKTGTVVAKNIQYF.

The chain carries TRBV5-1 and TRBJ1-1, with 7 nucleotides matching TRBD1. Germline V gene sequence: CDR1 SGHRS, CDR2 YFSETQ. The CDR3 consists of 16 residues. Germline trimming cut 0 bases from V and 3 bases from J; bases unmatched to any gene: 8. The chain's CDR3 is CASSLGRDRIDTEAFF. In DNA, the CDR3 is TGCGCCAGCAGCTTGGGGCGGGACAGAATAGACACTGAAGCTTTCTTT.

V gene TRBV27 combines with J gene TRBJ1-1; tentatively, D is TRBD1 (5 bases). V gave up 5 bases and J gave up 5 bases, with 18 bases separating them. The length of the CDR3 is 15 residues. Germline-derived CDR1 and CDR2 are MNHEY and SMNVEV (reference sequence). CDR3 residues: CASSPSWGFATEAFF. CDR3 sequence (DNA): TGTGCCAGCAGTCCATCGTGGGGCTTTGCGACTGAAGCTTTCTTT.

The chain couples TRBV13 to TRBJ2-2, with 7 positions matching TRBD1. This CDR3 comprises 16 residues. Trimming at V came to 4 bases and at J to 6 bases, leaving 11 bases not matched to a gene. The germline CDR1 and CDR2 sequences are PRHDT and FYEKMQ (reference sequence). This CDR3 reads CASSSHRGRPAGELFF. The CDR3 bases are TGTGCCAGCAGCTCCCACAGGGGCCGCCCCGCCGGGGAGCTGTTTTTT.

The genes are TRBV7-9 and TRBJ2-1; D is ambiguous. This CDR3 contains 15 residues. Germline V lookup: CDR1 SEHNR, CDR2 FQNEAQ (reference sequence). V was clipped by 3 bases and J by 7 bases, with 16 bases between them. CDR3 in amino acids: CASSLLGALGNEQFF. DNA for the CDR3: TGTGCCAGCAGCTTGCTTGGCGCCCTTGGGAATGAGCAGTTCTTC.

This chain uses TRBV21-1 with TRBJ1-3. TRBV21-1 is a pseudogene. The CDR3 is 19 residues long. CDR3 sequence reads: CASSNSPATALIFGNTIYF. Written as DNA, the CDR3 is TGTGCCAGCAGCAACTCCCCGGCGACGGCGCTCATATTTGGAAACACCATATATTTT.

The chain carries TRBV29-1 and TRBJ2-6, with a possible D match to TRBD1 (6 bases). The V and J ends lost 4 bases and 4 bases respectively, with 17 bases between them. This CDR3 is built from 16 residues. Germline values: CDR1 SQVTM, CDR2 ANQGSEA. In DNA form, the CDR3 reads TGCAGCGTTGCTTTAACAGGGACCATCGGGGCCAACGTCCTGACTTTC. Protein: CSVALTGTIGANVLTF.

This clone was observed once. This rearrangement joins TRBV6-2 or TRBV6-3 to TRBJ1-4; no clear D. Trimming took 1 base from V and 7 from J, leaving 4 bases between them. This CDR3 spans 12 amino acids. Looked up from germline, CDR1 is MNHEY and CDR2 is SVGEGT. CDR3 amino acids: CASSYFREKLFF. CDR3 coding DNA: TGTGCCAGCAGTTACTTTCGTGAAAAACTGTTTTTT.

The rearrangement links TRBV2 to TRBJ1-2; D is ambiguous. The CDR3 covers 12 residues. Germline V gene data show CDR1 as SNHLY and CDR2 as FYNNEI. V was trimmed by 10 bases and J by 2 bases, leaving 11 bases between them. The CDR3 loop is CATLSGNYGYTF. The CDR3 nucleotides read TGTGCCACCCTAAGCGGGAACTATGGCTACACCTTC.

This chain connects TRBV2 to TRBJ1-5; maybe TRBD1 (5 bases). Trimming took 6 bases from V and 0 from J, leaving 12 bases between them. This CDR3 region has 15 residues. Germline V CDR1 and CDR2: SNHLY, FYNNEI. Here the CDR3 reads CASRGVINSNQPQHF. DNA of the CDR3: TGTGCCAGCAGGGGGGTTATAAATAGCAATCAGCCCCAGCATTTT.

The V call is TRBV30, the J call TRBJ2-2; D is ambiguous. Germline loops: CDR1 GTSNPN, CDR2 SVGIG (reference sequence). The CDR3 length is 12 residues. V was cut by 5 bases and J by 1 base, with 5 bases left in between. The CDR3 nucleotides read TGTGCCTGGGGGTGGAACACCGGGGAGCTGTTTTTT. Translation: CAWGWNTGELFF.

The rearrangement links TRBV6-5 to TRBJ2-7; D perhaps matches TRBD1 (6 bases). This CDR3 spans 14 amino acids. CDR1 and CDR2 from the germline V gene are MNHEY and SVGAGI. Trimming shortened V by 10 bases and J by 0 bases, and 16 bases separated the two germline ends. The CDR3 loop is CATYRDTFSYEQYF. The CDR3 DNA is TGTGCCACCTACCGGGACACATTCTCCTACGAGCAGTACTTC.

The chain recombines TRBV18 with TRBJ2-3, with D maybe TRBD2 (6 bases). Germline V lookup: CDR1 KGHSH, CDR2 LQKENI. The CDR3 totals 15 residues. V was trimmed by 6 bases and J by 3 bases, leaving 16 bases between them. DNA for the CDR3: TGTGCCAGCTCCCACGGAGGGCCGCAGACAGATACGCAGTATTTT. Translating gives CASSHGGPQTDTQYF. Supplemented by reference TRBV18 and TRBJ2-3, the full variable domain reads NAGVMQNPRHLVRRRGQEARLRCSPMKGHSHVYWYRQLPEEGLKFMVYLQKENIIDESGMPKERFSAEFPKEGPSILRIQQVVRGDSAAYFCASSHGGPQTDTQYFGPGTRLTVL.

V gene TRBV7-9 combines with J gene TRBJ2-7, with D hard to call. V lost 2 bases, J lost 3 bases, and 8 bases lay in between. The CDR3 covers 13 residues. CDR1 is SEHNR, CDR2 FQNEAQ, per germline (reference sequence). CDR3: CASSLRVNYEQYF. CDR3 nucleotides: TGTGCCAGCAGCTTACGGGTAAACTACGAGCAGTACTTC.

This rearrangement joins TRBV2 to TRBJ2-5; D is ambiguous. The germline V gene has CDR1 SNHLY and CDR2 FYNNEI. Trimming shortened V by 6 bases and J by 0 bases, and 11 bases separated the two germline ends. CDR3 size: 14 residues. The DNA of the CDR3 is TGTGCCAGCAGACCAGTAGCTAACCAAGAGACCCAGTACTTC. Protein sequence: CASRPVANQETQYF.

This clone appeared once. The chain employs TRBV5-1 and TRBJ1-6; D possibly corresponds to TRBD1 (5 bases). The V gene's germline CDR1 is SGHRS and CDR2 YFSETQ. The CDR3 runs 15 residues. Deletions cut 0 bases from V and 5 bases from J, with 9 bases between. CDR3: CASSLGQLDNSPLHF. The CDR3 DNA reads TGCGCCAGCAGCTTGGGACAGCTCGATAATTCACCCCTCCACTTT.

The chain employs TRBV5-8 and TRBJ2-7; D remains unclear. In germline, CDR1 is SGHTS, CDR2 YDEGEE. Deletions cut 6 bases from V and 3 bases from J, with 10 bases between. The CDR3 loop spans 12 amino acids. CDR3 sequence (DNA): TGTGCCAGCACCCCCGCCCTCTACGAGCAGTACTTC. As protein: CASTPALYEQYF.

The rearrangement links TRBV4-1 to TRBJ2-2; 13 positions match TRBD2. The CDR3 totals 18 residues. V lost 5 bases to trimming and J lost 4 bases; unmatched junction nucleotides: 10. CDR1 is MGHRA and CDR2 is YSYEKL in the germline V gene. Written as DNA, the CDR3 is TGCGCCAGCAGCTCCCTCAGGACTAGCGGGAGTATCACCGGGGAGCTGTTTTTT. This sequence encodes CASSSLRTSGSITGELFF.

CDR3: CASSYRGYGYTF. DNA for the CDR3: TGTGCCAGCAGCTACAGGGGCTATGGCTACACCTTC. The chain combines TRBV7-2 with TRBJ1-2, with 7 bases aligning to TRBD1. With V trimmed by 4 bases and J by 4 bases, 0 bases remained unmatched. Per the germline V gene, CDR1 is SGHTA and CDR2 is FQGNSA. There are 12 residues in the CDR3. The full variable domain, its missing parts supplied by reference TRBV7-2 and TRBJ1-2, is GAGVSQSPSNKVTEKGKDVELRCDPISGHTALYWYRQSLGQGLEFLIYFQGNSAPDKSGLPSDRFSAERTGGSVSTLTIQRTQQEDSAVYLCASSYRGYGYTFGSGTRLTVV.

The chain links TRBV6-5 to TRBJ1-2; D possibly corresponds to TRBD1 (5 bases). Germline assignment: CDR1 MNHEY and CDR2 SVGAGI. There are 14 residues in the CDR3. Trimming stripped 6 bases from V and 1 base from J, with 12 bases between. CDR3 region: CASSSGQGNYGYTF. CDR3 in DNA: TGTGCCAGCAGCTCCGGGCAGGGTAACTATGGCTACACCTTC.

The V and J genes are TRBV6-5 and TRBJ1-1, with 7 bases fitting TRBD1. This CDR3 comprises 13 residues. The germline V gene has CDR1 MNHEY and CDR2 SVGAGI. In DNA, the CDR3 is TGTGCAGGGAAAGGACAGGAGAACACTGAAGCTTTCTTT. This translates into CAGKGQENTEAFF.

This sequence joins TRBV27 and TRBJ1-1; tentatively, D is TRBD1 (6 bases). The V end was cut by 5 bases, the J end by 1 base, with 14 bases between. Germline V gene sequence: CDR1 MNHEY, CDR2 SMNVEV (reference sequence). This CDR3 region has 15 residues. CDR3 loop: CASSLRQVENTEAFF. The CDR3 DNA reads TGTGCCAGCAGTCTGCGACAGGTGGAGAACACTGAAGCTTTCTTT.

The V call is TRBV5-8, the J call TRBJ2-5; possibly TRBD1 for D (6 bases). Trimming shortened V by 4 bases and J by 4 bases, and 11 bases separated the two germline ends. Germline CDR1 reads SGHTS; CDR2 reads YDEGEE. The CDR3 is made up of 13 amino acids. The CDR3 region is CASSRNRAETQYF. CDR3 DNA: TGTGCCAGCAGCCGAAACAGGGCAGAGACCCAGTACTTC.